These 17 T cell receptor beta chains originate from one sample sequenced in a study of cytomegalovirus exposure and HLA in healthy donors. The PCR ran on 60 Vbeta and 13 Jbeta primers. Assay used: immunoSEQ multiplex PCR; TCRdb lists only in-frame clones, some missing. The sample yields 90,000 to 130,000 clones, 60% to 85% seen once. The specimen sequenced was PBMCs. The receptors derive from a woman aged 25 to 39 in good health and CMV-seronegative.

The CDR3 protein is CASSLDAADTEAFF. In DNA form, the CDR3 reads TGTGCCAGCAGCTTGGATGCGGCCGACACTGAAGCTTTCTTT. The chain recombines TRBV5-8 with TRBJ1-1, with unresolved D. This CDR3 is 14 amino acids long. The ends were cut back, 0 bases at V and 3 bases at J, with 9 bases in the middle. Germline CDR1 is SGHTS and CDR2 is YDEGEE.

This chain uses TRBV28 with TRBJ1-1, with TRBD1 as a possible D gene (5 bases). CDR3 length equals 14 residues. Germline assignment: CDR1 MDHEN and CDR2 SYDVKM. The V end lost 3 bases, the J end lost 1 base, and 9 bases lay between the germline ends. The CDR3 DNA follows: TGTGCCAGCAGTTTGACAGACAGGAACACTGAAGCTTTCTTT. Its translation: CASSLTDRNTEAFF.

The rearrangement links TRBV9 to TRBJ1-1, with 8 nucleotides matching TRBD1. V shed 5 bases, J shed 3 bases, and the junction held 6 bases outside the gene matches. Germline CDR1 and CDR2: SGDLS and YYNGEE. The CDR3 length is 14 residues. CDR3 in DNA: TGTGCCAGCAGTTTCCTGGGACAGGACACTGAAGCTTTCTTT. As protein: CASSFLGQDTEAFF.

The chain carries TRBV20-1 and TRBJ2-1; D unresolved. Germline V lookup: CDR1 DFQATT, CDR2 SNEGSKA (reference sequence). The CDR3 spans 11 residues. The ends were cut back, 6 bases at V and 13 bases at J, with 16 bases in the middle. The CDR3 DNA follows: TGCAGTGCGCACCTTAGCACGCCCCAGTTCTTC. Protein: CSAHLSTPQFF.

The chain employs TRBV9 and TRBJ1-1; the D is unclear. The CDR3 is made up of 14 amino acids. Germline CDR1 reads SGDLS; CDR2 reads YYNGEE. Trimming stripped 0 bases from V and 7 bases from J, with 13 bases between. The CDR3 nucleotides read TGTGCCAGCAGCGTAGGGGCAAAGAAACTTGAAGCTTTCTTT. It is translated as CASSVGAKKLEAFF.

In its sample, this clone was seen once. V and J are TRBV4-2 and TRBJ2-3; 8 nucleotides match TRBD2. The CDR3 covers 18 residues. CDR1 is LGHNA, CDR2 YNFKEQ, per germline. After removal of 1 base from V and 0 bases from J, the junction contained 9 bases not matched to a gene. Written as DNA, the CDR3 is TGTGCCAGCAGCCAAGTTACGCGGGGGGAGAGGAGCACAGATACGCAGTATTTT. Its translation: CASSQVTRGERSTDTQYF.

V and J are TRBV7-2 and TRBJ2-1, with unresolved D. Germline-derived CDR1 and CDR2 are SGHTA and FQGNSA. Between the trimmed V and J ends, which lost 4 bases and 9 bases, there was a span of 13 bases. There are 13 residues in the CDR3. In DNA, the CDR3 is TGTGCCAGCAGCTCCTTCACGCTAGGTGAGCAGTTCTTC. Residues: CASSSFTLGEQFF.

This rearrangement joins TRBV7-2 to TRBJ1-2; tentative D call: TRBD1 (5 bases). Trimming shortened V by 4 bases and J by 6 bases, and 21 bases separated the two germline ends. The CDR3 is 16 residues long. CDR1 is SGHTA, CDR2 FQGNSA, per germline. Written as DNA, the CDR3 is TGTGCCAGCAGCTCAACCCCTGGACATACGGAGAATGGCTACACCTTC. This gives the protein CASSSTPGHTENGYTF.

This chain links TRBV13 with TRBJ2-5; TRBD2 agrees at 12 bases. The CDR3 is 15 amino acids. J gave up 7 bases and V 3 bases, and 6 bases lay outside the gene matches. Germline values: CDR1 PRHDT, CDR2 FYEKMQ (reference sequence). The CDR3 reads CASSLTSGSVRTQYF. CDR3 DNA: TGTGCCAGCAGCTTGACTAGCGGGAGTGTGCGGACCCAGTACTTC.

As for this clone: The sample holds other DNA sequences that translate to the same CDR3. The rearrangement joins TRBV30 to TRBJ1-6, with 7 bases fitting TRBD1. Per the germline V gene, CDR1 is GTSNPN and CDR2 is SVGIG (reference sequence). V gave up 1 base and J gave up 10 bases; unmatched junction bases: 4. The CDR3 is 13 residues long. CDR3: CAWSGQGDSPLHF. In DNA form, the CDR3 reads TGTGCCTGGAGTGGGCAGGGGGACTCACCCCTCCACTTT.

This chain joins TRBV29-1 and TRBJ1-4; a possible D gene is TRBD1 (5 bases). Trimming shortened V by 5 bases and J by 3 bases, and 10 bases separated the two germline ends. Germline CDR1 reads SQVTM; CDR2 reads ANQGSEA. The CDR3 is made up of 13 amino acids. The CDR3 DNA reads TGCAGCGTTAAGCGGGACCCTAATGAAAAACTGTTTTTT. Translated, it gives CSVKRDPNEKLFF. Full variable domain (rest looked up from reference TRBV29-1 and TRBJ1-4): SAVISQKPSRDICQRGTSLTIQCQVDSQVTMMFWYRQQPGQSLTLIATANQGSEATYESGFVIDKFPISRPNLTFSTLTVSNMSPEDSSIYLCSVKRDPNEKLFFGSGTQLSVL.

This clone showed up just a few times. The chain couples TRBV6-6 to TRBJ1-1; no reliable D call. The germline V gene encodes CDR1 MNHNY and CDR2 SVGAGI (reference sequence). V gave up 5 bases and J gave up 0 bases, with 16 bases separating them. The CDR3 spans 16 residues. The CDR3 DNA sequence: TGTGCCAGCAGTAACCTAGAAAGGATCATGAACACTGAAGCTTTCTTT. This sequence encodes CASSNLERIMNTEAFF.

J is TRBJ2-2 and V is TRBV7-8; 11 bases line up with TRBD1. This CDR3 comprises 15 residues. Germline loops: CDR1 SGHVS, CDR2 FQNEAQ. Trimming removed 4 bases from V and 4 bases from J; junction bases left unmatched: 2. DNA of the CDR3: TGTGCCAGCAGCTATGGGACAGGGGGCACCGGGGAGCTGTTTTTT. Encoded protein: CASSYGTGGTGELFF.

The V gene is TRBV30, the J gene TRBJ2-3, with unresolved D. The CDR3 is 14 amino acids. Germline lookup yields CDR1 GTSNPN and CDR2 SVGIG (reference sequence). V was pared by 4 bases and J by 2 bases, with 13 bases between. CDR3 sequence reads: CAWTSDSHTDTQYF. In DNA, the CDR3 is TGTGCCTGGACTAGTGATTCCCACACAGATACGCAGTATTTT.

The CDR3 reads CSVEEGGYTF. The CDR3 DNA follows: TGCAGCGTTGAGGAGGGCGGCTACACCTTC. This chain uses TRBV29-1 with TRBJ1-2; no clear D. Germline CDR1 SQVTM, CDR2 ANQGSEA. The CDR3 has 10 residues. V shed 3 bases and J shed 8 bases, with 7 bases lying between them.

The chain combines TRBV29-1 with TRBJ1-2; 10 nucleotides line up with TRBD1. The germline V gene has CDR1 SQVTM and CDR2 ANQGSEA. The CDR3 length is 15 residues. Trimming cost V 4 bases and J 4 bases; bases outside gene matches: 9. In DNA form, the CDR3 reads TGCAGCGTTGGTCCCGGGACAGGGGACAGCTATGGCTACACCTTC. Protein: CSVGPGTGDSYGYTF. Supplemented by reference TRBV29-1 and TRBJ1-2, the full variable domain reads SAVISQKPSRDICQRGTSLTIQCQVDSQVTMMFWYRQQPGQSLTLIATANQGSEATYESGFVIDKFPISRPNLTFSTLTVSNMSPEDSSIYLCSVGPGTGDSYGYTFGSGTRLTVV.

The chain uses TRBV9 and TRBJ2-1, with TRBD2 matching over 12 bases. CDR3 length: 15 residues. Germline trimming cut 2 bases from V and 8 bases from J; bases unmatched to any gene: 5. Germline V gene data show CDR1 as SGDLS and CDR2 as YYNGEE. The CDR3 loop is CASSVRTSGNDEQFF. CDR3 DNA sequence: TGTGCCAGCAGCGTTAGGACTAGCGGGAACGATGAGCAGTTCTTC.